This T cell receptor beta chain was documented in a study of blood T cell repertoires in COVID-19. Overall study context: PBMCs, B-cell-depleted T cells, or T cells were the source of the cDNA or gDNA that made up the material.

This CDR3 spans 17 amino acids. V shed 6 bases and J 7 bases; nucleotides not matched to a gene: 15. Germline CDR1 is MNHEY and CDR2 is SMNVEV (reference sequence). Per the authors' pipeline: Cell counts per sample came from amplifying reference gene primers. The assay was immunoSEQ multiplex PCR, and TCRdb's table has in-frame clones only and misses some. The D gene and trimming were derived from the DNA, and the V and J assignments and clone size from that table. The table shows fewer than 200,000 clones, with approximately 84% occurring only once. The sequencing input was peripheral blood. The TCR sequence derives from a man aged 65 to 85 with active or convalescent COVID-19. The chain carries TRBV27 and TRBJ2-1; 10 nucleotides line up with TRBD1. This chain's CDR3 is CASRKGIGTGEMNEQFF. The DNA of the CDR3 is TGTGCCAGCAGAAAAGGCATCGGGACAGGGGAAATGAATGAGCAGTTCTTC.